These 30 T cell receptor beta chains originate from one sample sequenced in a study of a mutant IDH1 vaccine in newly diagnosed glioma. TCRdb's table, derived via immunoSEQ multiplex PCR, lists solely in-frame clones and lacks some. This sample has tens of thousands of clones, with 60% to 85% found just once. The time point was: baseline, week 1 (first vaccination visit). Treatment denoted: pre-vaccination baseline after standard-of-care therapy. The source material was PBMCs, sampled from a glioma patient treated with radiotherapy, temozolomide or both. These receptors were obtained from a woman between 40 and 55 years old with glioma.

The rearrangement uses TRBV5-6 and TRBJ1-6; the D is unclear. Germline lookup yields CDR1 SGHDT and CDR2 YYEEEE. The CDR3 contains 17 residues. V lost 4 bases, J lost 0 bases, and 14 bases lay in between. The CDR3 loop reads CASSREVLSSYNSPLHF. The CDR3 nucleotides are TGTGCCAGCAGCCGCGAGGTTCTGAGCTCCTATAATTCACCCCTCCACTTT.

This chain links TRBV5-4 with TRBJ1-4; D uncertain. Germline-derived CDR1 and CDR2 are SGHNT and YYREEE (reference sequence). V lost 4 bases and J 5 bases, leaving 12 bases between the germline ends. The CDR3 has 14 amino acids. The CDR3 bases are TGTGCCAGCAGCCCGGCCGGCGGGAATGAAAAACTGTTTTTT. It encodes CASSPAGGNEKLFF.

The rearrangement uses TRBV5-1 and TRBJ2-3; D call uncertain. Between the trimmed V and J ends, which lost 3 bases and 4 bases, there was a span of 9 bases. The germline gives CDR1 SGHRS, CDR2 YFSETQ. The CDR3 has 13 amino acids. CDR3 protein: CASSSTSPDTQYF. CDR3 DNA sequence: TGCGCCAGCAGCTCAACTTCACCAGATACGCAGTATTTT.

This sequence joins TRBV19 and TRBJ2-7; D unresolved. The CDR3 extends over 13 amino acids. Deletions cut 3 bases from V and 1 base from J, with 7 bases between. CDR1 is LNHDA and CDR2 is SQIVND in the germline V gene (reference sequence). The CDR3 nucleotides are TGTGCCAGTAGTATTACGGTTTCCTACGAGCAGTACTTC. Translating it yields CASSITVSYEQYF.

This clone has more than one count but fewer than ten. The gene calls are TRBV2 and TRBJ1-5; D call uncertain. V lost 0 bases to trimming and J lost 0 bases, with 15 bases between them. Per germline, CDR1 SNHLY and CDR2 FYNNEI. This CDR3 spans 18 amino acids. CDR3 DNA: TGTGCCAGCAGTGAAGCGCTTTGGGCAGCTTTTAGCAATCAGCCCCAGCATTTT. Its translation is CASSEALWAAFSNQPQHF.

J is TRBJ1-5 and V is TRBV6-5; D not resolved. V was shortened by 0 bases and J by 3 bases, with 9 bases between the two germline ends. CDR3 length: 15 amino acids. Per the germline V gene, CDR1 is MNHEY and CDR2 is SVGAGI. The CDR3 protein is CASSYSLTDNQPQHF. The DNA for the CDR3 is TGTGCCAGCAGTTACTCGCTAACAGACAATCAGCCCCAGCATTTT.

The CDR3 loop reads CASSRDRDVQYF. The CDR3 DNA is TGTGCCAGCTCCCGGGACAGGGACGTGCAGTACTTC. The V and J genes are TRBV6-5 and TRBJ2-7; 9 nucleotides line up with TRBD1. Looked up from germline, CDR1 is MNHEY and CDR2 is SVGAGI. The CDR3 spans 12 residues. V dropped 8 bases and J dropped 9; count of bases not matched to a gene: 8.

This chain joins TRBV6-1 and TRBJ1-2; D uncertain. Germline CDR1 is MNHNS and CDR2 is SASEGT. Between the trimmed V and J ends, which lost 3 bases and 8 bases, there was a span of 10 bases. The CDR3 is 12 residues long. CDR3 region: CASSDRAWGYTF. The CDR3 nucleotides read TGTGCCAGCAGTGATAGGGCGTGGGGCTACACCTTC.

The CDR3 sequence: CASSPTGKEYGYTF. CDR3 nucleotide sequence: TGTGCCAGCTCACCGACAGGGAAGGAATATGGCTACACCTTC. V usage is TRBV18 and J usage is TRBJ1-2; 7 bases align to TRBD1. J gave up 5 bases and V 3 bases, and 6 bases lay outside the gene matches. The CDR3 length is 14 residues. Germline CDR1 is KGHSH and CDR2 is LQKENI.

V usage is TRBV7-9 and J usage is TRBJ2-5, with 11 bases identical to TRBD2. The junction had 16 bases not matched to a gene; V was cut back by 6 bases and J by 4 bases. The CDR3 covers 18 residues. Germline values: CDR1 SEHNR, CDR2 FQNEAQ (reference sequence). CDR3 amino acids: CASSFPGTSGLVPETQYF. In nucleotides, the CDR3 is TGTGCCAGCAGTTTCCCCGGGACTAGCGGCCTCGTCCCAGAGACCCAGTACTTC.

This rearrangement joins TRBV6-5 to TRBJ2-7; no clear D. Germline CDR1 is MNHEY and CDR2 is SVGAGI. V lost 5 bases and J 4 bases, leaving 18 bases between the germline ends. The CDR3 is 15 amino acids. The CDR3 bases are TGTGCCAGCAGTCCCGACCCCAACCTGAGGTACGAGCAGTACTTC. It specifies CASSPDPNLRYEQYF.

This clone was observed once. V and J are TRBV13 and TRBJ2-1; 9 bases are shared with TRBD2. With 4 bases clipped from V and 7 bases from J, the junction kept 8 bases outside the gene matches. The CDR3 runs to 15 residues. CDR1 and CDR2 (germline): PRHDT, FYEKMQ (reference sequence). The chain's CDR3 is CASSSREGADNEQFF. The DNA for the CDR3 is TGTGCCAGCAGCTCGCGGGAGGGGGCGGATAATGAGCAGTTCTTC.

The rearrangement joins TRBV9 to TRBJ1-4; 11 bases match TRBD1. The V segment lost 2 bases and the J segment 3 bases; nucleotides outside the gene matches: 6. CDR3 length equals 17 residues. Germline CDR1 and CDR2: SGDLS and YYNGEE. CDR3 residues: CASSVSGQGAPNEKLFF. The CDR3 bases are TGTGCCAGCAGCGTGTCTGGACAGGGGGCACCTAATGAAAAACTGTTTTTT.

This rearrangement joins TRBV23-1 to TRBJ1-5, with D perhaps TRBD1 (5 bases). TRBV23-1 is an open reading frame whose function is uncertain. With 3 bases removed from V and 3 bases from J, the gap between germline ends came to 12 bases. CDR3 length equals 15 residues. CDR3: CASSHPPGVNQPQHF. The CDR3, as DNA: TGCGCCAGCAGTCACCCGCCGGGGGTCAATCAGCCCCAGCATTTT.

There are a few counts of this clone. This rearrangement joins TRBV10-3 to TRBJ1-5, with D perhaps matching TRBD1 (5 bases). The CDR3 totals 12 residues. V was pared by 8 bases and J by 1 base, with 6 bases between. Per germline, CDR1 ENHRY and CDR2 SYGVKD. CDR3 amino acids: CAIGGSNQPQHF. For the CDR3, the DNA is TGTGCCATCGGGGGGAGCAATCAGCCCCAGCATTTT.

This chain connects TRBV9 to TRBJ2-2; D may correspond to TRBD1 or TRBD2 (5 bases each). From germline, CDR1 is SGDLS and CDR2 YYNGEE. V was cut by 0 bases and J by 3 bases, with 9 bases left in between. The CDR3 spans 15 residues. In DNA, the CDR3 is TGTGCCAGCAGCGTAGGGGGGACGGACACCGGGGAGCTGTTTTTT. Protein sequence: CASSVGGTDTGELFF.

V gene TRBV27 combines with J gene TRBJ2-5; tentatively, D is TRBD1 (6 bases). This CDR3 has 13 residues. Germline values: CDR1 MNHEY, CDR2 SMNVEV (reference sequence). Trimming stripped 8 bases from V and 2 bases from J, with 12 bases between. The CDR3 DNA follows: TGTGCCAGCCGACAGGAATTTCAAGAGACCCAGTACTTC. Amino acid sequence: CASRQEFQETQYF.

This chain uses TRBV28 with TRBJ1-4; no clear D. CDR3 size: 15 residues. Deletions cut 5 bases from V and 8 bases from J, with 18 bases between. Per the germline V gene, CDR1 is MDHEN and CDR2 is SYDVKM. CDR3 sequence (DNA): TGTGCCAGCAGTCCGCCGGTTGCCCCTGGCGAAAAACTGTTTTTT. Protein product: CASSPPVAPGEKLFF.

About this clone itself: At one boundary the junction diverges from the germline segment, which might be a read error. V gene TRBV29-1 combines with J gene TRBJ2-7, with TRBD1 matching 7 bases. Germline loops: CDR1 SQVTM, CDR2 ANQGSEA. The CDR3 loop spans 15 amino acids. The CDR3 DNA reads as TGCAGCGTAGAAGGACCGGGACAGAGCTCCTACGAGCAGTACTTC. Protein product: CSVEGPGQSSYEQYF.

V usage is TRBV12-1 and J usage is TRBJ2-3; the DNA was not used to check the table's D call, TRBD2. TRBV12-1 is given as a pseudogene. The CDR3 consists of 15 residues. In nucleotides, the CDR3 is TGTGCCAGCAGCTTTGACGCTGGGGGGGCAGATACGCAGTATTTT. This codes for CASSFDAGGADTQYF.

The V and J genes are TRBV2 and TRBJ2-4, with 7 bases lining up with TRBD2. V dropped 6 bases and J dropped 6; count of bases not matched to a gene: 5. Germline lookup yields CDR1 SNHLY and CDR2 FYNNEI. The CDR3 is made up of 13 amino acids. The CDR3 loop is CASRGGQLNIQYF. The CDR3 DNA reads as TGTGCCAGCAGGGGAGGGCAGCTAAACATTCAGTACTTC.

This rearrangement joins TRBV5-1 to TRBJ2-1; TRBD2 matches at 11 bases. The CDR3 extends over 18 amino acids. Germline CDR1 reads SGHRS; CDR2 reads YFSETQ. Trimming removed 1 base from V and 1 base from J; junction bases left unmatched: 7. The CDR3 nucleotides are TGCGCCAGCAGCTTGCTAGCGGGGGGCCCAGAGTCCTACAATGAGCAGTTCTTC. It is translated as CASSLLAGGPESYNEQFF.

The chain uses TRBV9 and TRBJ2-5; the D gene is possibly TRBD2 (5 bases). There are 13 residues in the CDR3. V lost 1 base to trimming and J lost 3 bases, with 7 bases between them. From germline, CDR1 is SGDLS and CDR2 YYNGEE. The CDR3 DNA reads as TGTGCCAGCAGCGTAAGAGCGGAAGAGACCCAGTACTTC. Encoded protein: CASSVRAEETQYF.

The J gene is TRBJ1-4, the V gene TRBV5-1; D not certain. The CDR3 runs 14 residues. V gave up 2 bases and J gave up 6 bases, with 11 bases separating them. CDR1 is SGHRS and CDR2 is YFSETQ in the germline V gene. Here the CDR3 DNA reads TGCGCCAGCAGCTTTGCAAGGCTGGATGAAAAACTGTTTTTT. It encodes CASSFARLDEKLFF.

This chain connects TRBV18 to TRBJ1-1; D perhaps matches TRBD1 (6 bases). Deletions cut 6 bases from V and 6 bases from J, with 23 bases between. The CDR3 loop spans 16 amino acids. Germline V lookup: CDR1 KGHSH, CDR2 LQKENI. CDR3 in amino acids: CASSPLGGNSIAEAFF. The CDR3 coding sequence is TGTGCCAGCTCGCCCCTGGGGGGCAATTCAATCGCTGAAGCTTTCTTT.

The V and J genes are TRBV5-5 and TRBJ1-2; no clear D. Germline CDR1 is SGHKS and CDR2 is YYEKEE (reference sequence). V lost 4 bases to trimming and J lost 6 bases, with 16 bases between them. This CDR3 spans 14 amino acids. The CDR3 DNA follows: TGTGCCAGCAGCCCCGGACCAATTATCAATGGCTACACCTTC. It specifies CASSPGPIINGYTF.

V gene TRBV19 combines with J gene TRBJ2-7; either TRBD1 or TRBD2 may supply D (5 bases each). The germline V gene has CDR1 LNHDA and CDR2 SQIVND (reference sequence). The V gene lost 3 bases and the J gene lost 2 bases, with 14 bases spanning the gap. The CDR3 contains 15 residues. Written as DNA, the CDR3 is TGTGCCAGTAGTATTGGGGCCAGCGGTGCCTACGAGCAGTACTTC. Amino acid sequence: CASSIGASGAYEQYF.

In this sample, this clone turned up once. The rearrangement links TRBV7-2 to TRBJ2-3, with D perhaps TRBD1 (6 bases). Germline loops: CDR1 SGHTA, CDR2 FQGNSA. The CDR3 is 16 amino acids. V shed 1 base and J shed 1 base, with 12 bases lying between them. In DNA, the CDR3 is TGTGCCAGCAGCTTAGTAGGGGGTTACGGCACAGATACGCAGTATTTT. This codes for CASSLVGGYGTDTQYF.

The chain carries TRBV30 and TRBJ1-4; 9 bases map to TRBD1. CDR3 length equals 14 residues. The germline CDR1 and CDR2 sequences are GTSNPN and SVGIG (reference sequence). The ends lost 4 bases at V and 5 bases at J; junction bases unmatched: 5. CDR3 loop: CAWNWGTGNEKLFF. The CDR3 coding sequence is TGTGCCTGGAATTGGGGGACAGGGAATGAAAAACTGTTTTTT.

This clone was detected only a few times. J is TRBJ1-2 and V is TRBV6-5, with TRBD1 matching 7 bases. The CDR3 consists of 15 residues. V trimming: 0 bases; J trimming: 6 bases; junction bases outside the gene matches: 7. The germline V gene has CDR1 MNHEY and CDR2 SVGAGI. The CDR3 coding sequence is TGTGCCAGCAGTTACTCCAGGGGGGGCGCGGATGGCTACACCTTC. Translation gives CASSYSRGGADGYTF.